Listed below are T cell receptor beta chains from one sample, sequenced in a study of CD8 T cells in Susac syndrome. From the immunoSEQ multiplex PCR reads, TCRdb called clonotypes with MiXCR, one entry per CDR3 protein. The sample records approximately 280,000 distinct CDR3 sequences, about 85% being singletons. Source material: CD8+ T cells from PBMCs. These receptors came from a human donor with multiple sclerosis. Each CDR3 is given with its conserved first and last residue. A D gene is named only where the DNA matches it firmly. Size is omitted from some rows. Given values are once, few, many or a class for expanded clones.

TRBJ2-5	NA	TRBV12-3/TRBV12-4	few	TGTGCCAGCAGCGCTTTTCCTAGCGTCCAAGAGACCCAGTACTTC	CASSAFPSVQETQYF
TRBJ2-3	TRBD2	TRBV20-1	NA	TGCAGTGCTAGAGGATCTAGCGGGAGTCGAGATACGCAGTATTTT	CSARGSSGSRDTQYF
TRBJ2-1	NA	TRBV27	NA	TGTGCCAGCACCAGTTTAGCGGAGGGGTTCTACAATGAGCAGTTCTTC	CASTSLAEGFYNEQFF
TRBJ2-1	NA	TRBV12-5	NA	TGTGCTAGTGGTTTGTCTTATGAGCAGTTCTTC	CASGLSYEQFF
TRBJ1-4	NA	TRBV25-1	NA	TGTGCCACTGGACGTGGTGAAAAACTGTTTTTT	CATGRGEKLFF
TRBJ1-4	NA	TRBV7-9	NA	TGTGCCAGCAGCTCCCCACGACAGAGGAATGAAAAACTGTTTTTT	CASSSPRQRNEKLFF
TRBJ2-2	TRBD1	TRBV3-1	NA	TGTGCCAGCAGCCCTAGGACAGGGGTGAACACCGGGGAGCTGTTTTTT	CASSPRTGVNTGELFF
TRBJ1-4	NA	TRBV7-9	NA	TGTGCCAGCTGGAATGAAAAACTGTTTTTT	CASWNEKLFF
TRBJ2-3	TRBD2	TRBV5-6	NA	TGTGCCAGCAGCCCACTACTAGCGGGACTTGCAGATACGCAGTATTTT	CASSPLLAGLADTQYF
TRBJ2-3	NA	TRBV4-2	NA	TGTGCCAGCAGCCAAGAGTTTCTACTGAGGGGTACAGATACGCAGTATTTT	CASSQEFLLRGTDTQYF
TRBJ2-1	NA	TRBV19	few	TGTGCCAGTAGCCCAATGTGGGTTAGGGGTAGGAGCTCCTACAATGAGCAGTTCTTC	CASSPMWVRGRSSYNEQFF
TRBJ1-2	NA	TRBV2	NA	TGTGCCAGCAGTGAAGCCCCAGGGATATATGGCTACACCTTC	CASSEAPGIYGYTF
TRBJ2-5	NA	TRBV30	NA	TGTGCCTGGAGTAGGGCTGTCGGGACCCAGTACTTC	CAWSRAVGTQYF
TRBJ2-5	NA	TRBV7-9	NA	TGTGCCAGCAGCTTAACGATCGGCGCTCAAGAGACCCAGTACTTC	CASSLTIGAQETQYF
TRBJ2-7	TRBD2	TRBV20-1	NA	TGCAGTGCTAGACGACCGGGAGGATCCTACGAGCAGTACTTC	CSARRPGGSYEQYF
TRBJ2-5	TRBD1	TRBV6-5	NA	TGTGCCAGCAGTTACTCGGACAGGGGGCTGCAGGAGACCCAGTACTTC	CASSYSDRGLQETQYF